The 9 T cell receptor beta chains listed next were all sequenced from one sample in a study of regulatory T cells in long-lasting Graves disease. Construction of TCR beta libraries relied on iRepertoire HTBI primers and on Arm-PCR targeting CDR3 regions. TCRdb reprocessed the multiplex PCR reads with MiXCR, giving one entry per CDR3 protein. The table shows 430,000 or so distinct CDR3 sequences, with roughly 23% occurring only once. The time point was: persistent/refractory GD, antithyroid drugs over 5 years with positive TRAb. Scientists built the TCR library using RNA that was extracted from PBMCs. Sequencing used peripheral blood mononuclear cells (PBMCs), obtained when the disease was refractory, from a patient treated with antithyroid drugs. These receptors all stem from a female donor with Graves disease.

This clonotype was seen repeatedly, ten times or more. The chain has TRBV20-1 and TRBJ2-7, with 11 bases matching TRBD2. This CDR3 comprises 16 residues. V trimming: 6 bases; J trimming: 1 base; junction bases outside the gene matches: 11. Germline V gene sequence: CDR1 DFQATT, CDR2 SNEGSKA (reference sequence). The DNA of the CDR3 is TGCAGTGCCTCTAGTGCAGGGACTAGCGGATCCTACGAGCAGTACTTC. Its protein is CSASSAGTSGSYEQYF.

J is TRBJ2-5 and V is TRBV5-1; tentative D call: TRBD1 (6 bases). CDR3 length: 14 amino acids. Trimming cost V 4 bases and J 5 bases, with 15 bases left between them. Germline-derived CDR1 and CDR2 are SGHRS and YFSETQ. The CDR3 region is CASSTNTGQETQYF. The CDR3 nucleotides are TGCGCCAGCAGCACCAATACAGGGCAGGAGACCCAGTACTTC.

The rearrangement links TRBV28 to TRBJ2-7; 12 bases fit TRBD2. V was pared by 10 bases and J by 6 bases, with 10 bases of the junction left unmatched. Germline CDR1 is MDHEN and CDR2 is SYDVKM. CDR3 length: 14 amino acids. CDR3 region: CATQPSGRGGEQYF. Here the CDR3 DNA reads TGTGCCACTCAACCTAGCGGGAGGGGCGGCGAGCAGTACTTC.

Ten or more counts support this clonotype. This chain links TRBV11-2 with TRBJ2-5; TRBD1 aligns across 7 bases. This CDR3 comprises 14 residues. The germline V gene has CDR1 SGHAT and CDR2 FQNNGV. Trimming cost V 2 bases and J 5 bases; bases outside gene matches: 5. The CDR3 loop reads CASSLTRQGETQYF. CDR3 bases: TGTGCCAGCAGCTTAACTCGACAGGGCGAGACCCAGTACTTC.

This clonotype was recorded many times. CDR3 residues: CASAVTGGTFLYF. In nucleotides, the CDR3 is TGTGCCAGCGCGGTCACTGGCGGGACCTTCCTGTACTTC. The V gene is TRBV27, the J gene TRBJ2-7; weak D call: TRBD2 (6 bases). Germline-derived CDR1 and CDR2 are MNHEY and SMNVEV (reference sequence). The V and J ends lost 8 bases and 12 bases respectively, with 23 bases between them. CDR3 length: 13 residues.

The J gene is TRBJ2-2, the V gene TRBV6-1, with D uncertain. Germline-derived CDR1 and CDR2 are MNHNS and SASEGT. The CDR3 runs to 13 residues. The V end was cut by 7 bases, the J end by 0 bases, with 6 bases between. CDR3 loop: CASTRPNTGELFF. The CDR3 DNA reads TGTGCCAGCACCCGGCCGAACACCGGGGAGCTGTTTTTT.

The genes are TRBV2 and TRBJ2-3; 13 bases align to TRBD2. CDR3 length: 17 residues. Germline CDR1 is SNHLY and CDR2 is FYNNEI. Trimming cost V 4 bases and J 3 bases; bases outside gene matches: 7. The CDR3 nucleotides read TGTGCCAGCAGTGGAGGACTAGCGGGAGTGTTGACAGATACGCAGTATTTT. Its protein is CASSGGLAGVLTDTQYF.

In its sample, this clonotype was seen many times. The rearrangement links TRBV2 to TRBJ1-6; the D gene is possibly TRBD1 (5 bases). Germline assignment: CDR1 SNHLY and CDR2 FYNNEI. Trimming left V 10 bases short and J 6 bases short, with 22 bases between. The CDR3 covers 16 residues. CDR3 region: CANHNPGKSLNSPLHF. As DNA, the CDR3 is TGTGCCAACCACAACCCAGGGAAGAGTCTTAATTCACCCCTCCACTTT.

This clonotype was seen a few times. This sequence joins TRBV5-1 and TRBJ2-4, with D perhaps matching TRBD1 (6 bases). The germline V gene has CDR1 SGHRS and CDR2 YFSETQ. CDR3 length: 17 residues. Deletions cut 3 bases from V and 0 bases from J, with 16 bases between. This CDR3 reads CASSSRSGTIAKNIQYF. In DNA form, the CDR3 reads TGCGCCAGCAGCTCGCGATCCGGGACAATAGCCAAAAACATTCAGTACTTC.